This T cell receptor beta chain comes out of a study of a mutant IDH1 vaccine in newly diagnosed glioma. Noted time point: week 47, end of study. Vaccine doses each comprised 300 ug of mutant IDH1 20-mer peptide, with topical imiquimod. Concerning this clone: Its cognate antigen is unknown.

Some clones are missing from TCRdb's copy, which holds only in-frame ones; the method was immunoSEQ multiplex PCR. There are fewer than 85,000 clones in the sample; roughly four fifths occur only once, and 5.2% lies in the top ten. This clonotype originated in a man aged 40-55 years with glioma. The input for sequencing was PBMCs, taken from a glioma patient whose treatment included an IDH1 peptide vaccine.

DNA of the CDR3: TGTGCCAGCAGCTTTCGGGACCACTACAATGAGCAGTTCTTC. This sequence encodes CASSFRDHYNEQFF. V gene TRBV5-4 combines with J gene TRBJ2-1; the D gene could be TRBD1 or TRBD2 (5 bases each). The V and J ends lost 2 bases and 3 bases respectively, with 9 bases between them. Germline lookup yields CDR1 SGHNT and CDR2 YYREEE (reference sequence). The CDR3 totals 14 residues.